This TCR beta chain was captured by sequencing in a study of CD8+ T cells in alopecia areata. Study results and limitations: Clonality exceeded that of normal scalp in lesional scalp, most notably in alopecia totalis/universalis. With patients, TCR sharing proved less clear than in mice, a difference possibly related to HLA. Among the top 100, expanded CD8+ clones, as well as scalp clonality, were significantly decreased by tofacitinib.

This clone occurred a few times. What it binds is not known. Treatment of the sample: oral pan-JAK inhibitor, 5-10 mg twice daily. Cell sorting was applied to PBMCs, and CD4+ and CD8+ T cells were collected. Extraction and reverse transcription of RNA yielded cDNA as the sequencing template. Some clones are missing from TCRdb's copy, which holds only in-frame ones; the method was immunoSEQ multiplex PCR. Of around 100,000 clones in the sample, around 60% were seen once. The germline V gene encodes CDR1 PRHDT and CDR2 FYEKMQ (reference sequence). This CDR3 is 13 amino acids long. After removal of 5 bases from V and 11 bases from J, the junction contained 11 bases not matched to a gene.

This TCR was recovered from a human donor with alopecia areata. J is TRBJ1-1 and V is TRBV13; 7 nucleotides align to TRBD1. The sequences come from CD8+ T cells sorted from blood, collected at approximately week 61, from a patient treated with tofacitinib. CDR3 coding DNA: TGTGCCAGCAGCGGAAGGACAGGAAAGCTCGCTTTCTTT. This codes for CASSGRTGKLAFF.